The 14 T cell receptor beta chains below were found in one sample sequenced in a study of T cell responses to AZD1222 COVID-19 vaccine (dated by TCRdb to the early 2020s). The meaning of the sample's time point label: baseline before first vaccination. Libraries were built with the immunoSEQ multiplex PCR assay. TCRdb provides this immuneACCESS table in a form limited to in-frame rearrangements. Some clones are lacking; in checked studies, under half of them reflect an unresolved V gene, and why the rest are absent is not known. Recorded for this sample are about 120,000 clones; around nine tenths of them occurred a single time. The top ten clonotypes cover roughly 2.4% of the sample. This sample comprised peripheral blood, obtained on day 0 of AZD1222 vaccination. These receptors were taken from an adult in good health.

The rearrangement joins TRBV28 to TRBJ1-6, with TRBD1 identical over 9 bases. The germline gives CDR1 MDHEN, CDR2 SYDVKM. V lost 8 bases to trimming and J lost 9 bases; unmatched junction nucleotides: 8. CDR3 length: 14 residues. CDR3 residues: CASAPGQGASPLHF. The CDR3 region has the DNA TGTGCCAGCGCTCCGGGACAGGGAGCTTCACCCCTCCACTTT.

The chain employs TRBV7-3 and TRBJ2-2; D is possibly TRBD1 (5 bases). Germline V gene lookup returns CDR1 SGHTA and CDR2 FQGTGA. CDR3 length: 17 residues. Trimming pared 5 bases from V and 4 bases from J, leaving 20 bases between. CDR3 amino acids: CASSPRQNARGTGELFF. The CDR3 nucleotides are TGTGCCAGCAGCCCCCGACAGAATGCGCGAGGCACCGGGGAGCTGTTTTTT.

The gene calls are TRBV9 and TRBJ2-7; 7 bases are shared with TRBD2. The V gene's germline CDR1 is SGDLS and CDR2 YYNGEE. CDR3 length: 15 residues. With 0 bases clipped from V and 2 bases from J, the junction kept 5 bases outside the gene matches. The CDR3 bases are TGTGCCAGCAGCGTAGAGGCGGGAGCTACCTACGAGCAGTACTTC. Translation: CASSVEAGATYEQYF.

The chain joins TRBV5-4 to TRBJ2-5, with D possibly matching TRBD2 (6 bases). V dropped 3 bases and J dropped 2 bases, with 14 bases sitting between them. From germline, CDR1 is SGHNT and CDR2 YYREEE (reference sequence). The length of the CDR3 is 15 residues. Here the CDR3 DNA reads TGTGCCAGCAGCTGGGGAGGAGTTTCGCAAGAGACCCAGTACTTC. Translation: CASSWGGVSQETQYF.

The J gene is TRBJ1-5, the V gene TRBV6-6; D perhaps matches TRBD1 (5 bases). Trimming removed 0 bases at V and 13 bases at J, with 10 bases between. The germline gives CDR1 MNHNY, CDR2 SVGAGI (reference sequence). CDR3 length: 12 amino acids. CDR3 sequence (DNA): TGTGCCAGCAGTTACTCTTCAGGGACTCAGCATTTT. Translating it yields CASSYSSGTQHF.

The chain is built from TRBV27 and TRBJ1-4, with a possible D match to TRBD1 (6 bases). Per germline, CDR1 MNHEY and CDR2 SMNVEV (reference sequence). Trimming left V 3 bases short and J 7 bases short, with 18 bases between. CDR3 length: 16 residues. The DNA of the CDR3 is TGTGCCAGCAGTTTCCCTTTGGGGGGGCTTGTTGAAAAACTGTTTTTT. Protein sequence: CASSFPLGGLVEKLFF.

The chain has TRBV5-1 and TRBJ1-4; D not certain. V lost 0 bases, J lost 5 bases, and 11 bases lay in between. Germline V gives CDR1 SGHRS, CDR2 YFSETQ. CDR3 length: 15 amino acids. The CDR3 protein is CASSLASQTNEKLFF. In DNA form, the CDR3 reads TGCGCCAGCAGCTTGGCCTCTCAGACGAATGAAAAACTGTTTTTT.

J is TRBJ2-5 and V is TRBV20-1, with D perhaps TRBD1 or TRBD2 (5 bases each). This CDR3 spans 12 amino acids. Looked up from germline, CDR1 is DFQATT and CDR2 is SNEGSKA (reference sequence). V lost 3 bases, J lost 4 bases, and 9 bases lay in between. The CDR3 DNA reads TGCAGTGCTAGTGGGGGACGAGAGACCCAGTACTTC. Encoded protein: CSASGGRETQYF.

The genes are TRBV3-1 (or the pseudogene TRBV3-2) and TRBJ2-3; no clear D gene. V lost 0 bases to trimming and J lost 2 bases, with 15 bases between them. Germline V CDR1 and CDR2: LGHDT, YNNKEL (reference sequence). The CDR3 covers 17 residues. CDR3 DNA: TGTGCCAGCAGCCAAGACAGCTGGCGTGACCACACAGATACGCAGTATTTT. This gives the protein CASSQDSWRDHTDTQYF.

The genes are TRBV27 and TRBJ2-1; D possibly corresponds to TRBD2 (5 bases). The CDR3 length is 14 residues. The germline gives CDR1 MNHEY, CDR2 SMNVEV (reference sequence). V dropped 7 bases and J dropped 2 bases, with 12 bases sitting between them. CDR3 DNA: TGTGCCAGCAAGCTAGAGGGAGCCTACAATGAGCAGTTCTTC. Its protein product is CASKLEGAYNEQFF.

The rearrangement uses TRBV7-9 and TRBJ2-3, with D possibly matching TRBD1 (5 bases). The length of the CDR3 is 13 residues. Germline CDR1 is SEHNR and CDR2 is FQNEAQ (reference sequence). V lost 8 bases to trimming and J lost 2 bases, with 11 bases between them. CDR3 in DNA: TGTGCCAGCCAGGGTTGGGACACAGATACGCAGTATTTT. This translates into CASQGWDTDTQYF. Filled out from reference TRBV7-9 and TRBJ2-3, the complete variable domain reads DTGVSQNPRHKITKRGQNVTFRCDPISEHNRLYWYRQTLGQGPEFLTYFQNEAQLEKSRLLSDRFSAERPKGSFSTLEIQRTEQGDSAMYLCASQGWDTDTQYFGPGTRLTVL.

This chain links TRBV7-9 with TRBJ1-6; 8 nucleotides match TRBD1. Germline assignment: CDR1 SEHNR and CDR2 FQNEAQ (reference sequence). This CDR3 region has 18 residues. V shed 2 bases and J 5 bases; nucleotides not matched to a gene: 11. The CDR3 sequence is CASSLLGRGRGDNSPLHF. CDR3 nucleotides: TGTGCCAGCAGCTTATTAGGCAGGGGGCGCGGGGATAATTCACCCCTCCACTTT.

This clone occurred once. This sequence joins TRBV10-2 and TRBJ2-7, with TRBD2 matching over 9 bases. J was trimmed by 0 bases and V by 7 bases; bases with no gene match: 10. Per the germline V gene, CDR1 is WSHSY and CDR2 is SAAADI. This CDR3 spans 16 amino acids. The CDR3 DNA follows: TGCGCCAGCACGCAGAGCGGGAGGCTAAGCTCCTACGAGCAGTACTTC. Encoded protein: CASTQSGRLSSYEQYF.

The CDR3 sequence is CASSPGLAVYNEQFF. CDR3 in DNA: TGTGCCAGCAGCCCGGGACTAGCGGTATACAATGAGCAGTTCTTC. This sequence joins TRBV6-5 and TRBJ2-1; the match to TRBD2 covers 11 bases. J was trimmed by 4 bases and V by 6 bases; bases with no gene match: 5. The CDR3 is 15 residues long. In germline, CDR1 is MNHEY, CDR2 SVGAGI.